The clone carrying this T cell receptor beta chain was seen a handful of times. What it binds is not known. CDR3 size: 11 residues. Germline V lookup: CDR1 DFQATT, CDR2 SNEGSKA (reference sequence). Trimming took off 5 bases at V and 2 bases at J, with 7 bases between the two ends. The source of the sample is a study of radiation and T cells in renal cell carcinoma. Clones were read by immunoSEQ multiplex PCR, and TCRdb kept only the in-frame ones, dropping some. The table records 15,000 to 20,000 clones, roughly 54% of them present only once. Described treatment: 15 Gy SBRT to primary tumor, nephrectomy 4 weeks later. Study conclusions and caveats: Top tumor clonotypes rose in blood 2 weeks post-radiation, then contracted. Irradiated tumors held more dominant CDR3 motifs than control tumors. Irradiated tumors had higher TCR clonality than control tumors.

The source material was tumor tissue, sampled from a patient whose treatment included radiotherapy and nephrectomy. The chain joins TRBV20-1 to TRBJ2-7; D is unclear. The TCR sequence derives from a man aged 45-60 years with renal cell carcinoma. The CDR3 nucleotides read TGCAGTGCTCCCGAAGCCTACGAGCAGTACTTC. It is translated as CSAPEAYEQYF.